These 31 T cell receptor beta chains came from one sample sequenced in a study of blood T cell repertoires in COVID-19. The protocol was immunoSEQ multiplex PCR, while the TCRdb copy is restricted to in-frame clones and leaves out a portion. Among some 99,000 clones, 75% to 85% were seen once, and the ten largest hold roughly 8.2%. The specimen was peripheral blood. All receptors come from a woman of 80 years or more with active or convalescent COVID-19.

The V and J genes are TRBV19 and TRBJ2-7; 7 bases line up with TRBD1. Trimming took 5 bases from V and 2 from J; bases not matched to a gene: 6. The CDR3 contains 14 residues. Germline CDR1 reads LNHDA; CDR2 reads SQIVND (reference sequence). CDR3 sequence reads: CASSLRDSTYEQYF. CDR3 DNA: TGTGCCAGTAGTCTCCGGGACAGCACCTACGAGCAGTACTTC.

The rearrangement joins TRBV12-3 or TRBV12-4 to TRBJ2-5; no clear D gene. The CDR3 runs to 13 residues. V lost 5 bases, J lost 0 bases, and 7 bases lay in between. This CDR3 is CASSLRDQETQYF. DNA of the CDR3: TGTGCCAGCAGTCTCCGGGACCAAGAGACCCAGTACTTC.

The V and J genes are TRBV19 and TRBJ1-3, with 10 positions matching TRBD1. V shed 3 bases, J shed 8 bases, and the junction held 7 bases outside the gene matches. The CDR3 is 15 amino acids. Germline loops: CDR1 LNHDA, CDR2 SQIVND (reference sequence). CDR3 nucleotide sequence: TGTGCCAGTAGTATCCGGGACAGGGGAAGAGACACCATATATTTT. Encoded protein: CASSIRDRGRDTIYF. The whole variable domain, filled in from reference TRBV19 and TRBJ1-3, reads DGGITQSPKYLFRKEGQNVTLSCEQNLNHDAMYWYRQDPGQGLRLIYYSQIVNDFQKGDIAEGYSVSREKKESFPLTVTSAQKNPTAFYLCASSIRDRGRDTIYFGEGSWLTVV.

The chain recombines TRBV28 with TRBJ2-2; D remains ambiguous. The CDR3 spans 14 residues. Looked up from germline, CDR1 is MDHEN and CDR2 is SYDVKM. Deletions cut 6 bases from V and 5 bases from J, with 13 bases between. CDR3 residues: CASRDMTLTGELFF. The DNA of the CDR3 is TGTGCCAGCAGAGACATGACGCTAACCGGGGAGCTGTTTTTT. Filled out from reference TRBV28 and TRBJ2-2, the complete variable domain reads DVKVTQSSRYLVKRTGEKVFLECVQDMDHENMFWYRQDPGLGLRLIYFSYDVKMKEKGDIPEGYSVSREKKERFSLILESASTNQTSMYLCASRDMTLTGELFFGEGSRLTVL.

This clone came up once. The rearrangement joins TRBV28 to TRBJ1-6, with D possibly TRBD1 on 5 matching bases. The CDR3 runs to 15 residues. Germline values: CDR1 MDHEN, CDR2 SYDVKM. V was trimmed by 4 bases and J by 5 bases, leaving 12 bases between them. The CDR3 DNA follows: TGTGCCAGCAGTTCACCAACAGGAGATAATTCACCCCTCCACTTT. Protein product: CASSSPTGDNSPLHF.

V and J are TRBV30 and TRBJ2-5, with 9 bases that match TRBD1. The CDR3 is 14 residues long. The junction had 4 bases not matched to a gene; V was cut back by 3 bases and J by 2 bases. Germline V gene lookup returns CDR1 GTSNPN and CDR2 SVGIG (reference sequence). The CDR3 bases are TGTGCCTGGAGCCCGGGACAGGGACAAGAGACCCAGTACTTC. Encoded protein: CAWSPGQGQETQYF.

This rearrangement joins TRBV6-5 to TRBJ1-5, with 7 bases aligning to TRBD1. The CDR3 contains 15 residues. With V trimmed by 6 bases and J by 6 bases, 11 bases remained unmatched. Germline loops: CDR1 MNHEY, CDR2 SVGAGI. CDR3 sequence: CASRGEQGTSQPQHF. CDR3 bases: TGTGCCAGCAGGGGAGAACAGGGGACGAGTCAGCCCCAGCATTTT.

V is TRBV6-5 and J is TRBJ1-4, with 9 bases aligning to TRBD1. CDR1 and CDR2 (germline): MNHEY, SVGAGI. The ends lost 7 bases at V and 7 bases at J; junction bases unmatched: 7. The CDR3 runs to 14 residues. The CDR3 protein is CASIKDRGVEKLFF. The CDR3 nucleotides are TGTGCCAGCATAAAGGACAGGGGAGTTGAAAAACTGTTTTTT.

The count of this clone is one. V is TRBV11-3 and J is TRBJ2-7; D possibly corresponds to TRBD2 (7 bases). This CDR3 is built from 13 residues. The V end lost 5 bases, the J end lost 4 bases, and 12 bases lay between the germline ends. Per the germline V gene, CDR1 is SGHNT and CDR2 is YENEEA. The CDR3 loop is CASSPGGQYEQYF. The CDR3 DNA is TGTGCCAGCAGCCCCGGGGGGCAGTACGAGCAGTACTTC. Variable domain in full (rest from reference TRBV11-3 and TRBJ2-7): EAGVVQSPRYKIIEKKQPVAFWCNPISGHNTLYWYLQNLGQGPELLIRYENEEAVDDSQLPKDRFSAERLKGVDSTLKIQPAELGDSAVYLCASSPGGQYEQYFGPGTRLTVT.

Here the CDR3 DNA reads TGTGCCAGCAGTGCCAGTTTAGCGGGAGCTGTAAACATTCAGTACTTC. It encodes CASSASLAGAVNIQYF. The rearrangement links TRBV28 to TRBJ2-4; 9 bases fit TRBD2. V dropped 5 bases and J dropped 6; count of bases not matched to a gene: 11. The germline V gene encodes CDR1 MDHEN and CDR2 SYDVKM. The CDR3 sequence is 16 residues long.

J is TRBJ1-6 and V is TRBV3-1 (or the pseudogene TRBV3-2); TRBD1 agrees at 7 bases. Losses at the gene ends were 4 bases for V and 10 bases for J; bases not matched to a gene: 10. The CDR3 extends over 15 amino acids. Germline CDR1 reads LGHDT; CDR2 reads YNNKEL (reference sequence). The CDR3 DNA follows: TGTGCCAGCAGCCTGAGGGGGCAACGGGGATCACCCCTCCACTTT. Its translation is CASSLRGQRGSPLHF.

The chain uses TRBV3-1 (or the pseudogene TRBV3-2) and TRBJ2-7; 7 positions agree with TRBD1. Trimming cost V 5 bases and J 4 bases; bases outside gene matches: 8. CDR3 length: 14 residues. CDR1 is LGHDT, CDR2 YNNKEL, per germline (reference sequence). CDR3 bases: TGTGCCAGCAGCTTTGGGACAGCTTCGTACGAGCAGTACTTC. Translation: CASSFGTASYEQYF.

This clone was found once. V and J are TRBV29-1 and TRBJ2-3; TRBD2 matches at 8 bases. V was clipped by 3 bases and J by 8 bases; unmatched bases: 13. This CDR3 contains 15 residues. Germline values: CDR1 SQVTM, CDR2 ANQGSEA. The CDR3: CSVEVLAGGSGTQYF. CDR3 nucleotide sequence: TGCAGCGTTGAGGTTCTGGCGGGAGGATCAGGTACGCAGTATTTT.

The rearrangement uses TRBV3-1 (or the pseudogene TRBV3-2) and TRBJ2-2; D not certain. The CDR3 spans 15 residues. Trimming removed 0 bases from V and 1 base from J, with 6 bases in between. The germline gives CDR1 LGHDT, CDR2 YNNKEL (reference sequence). This CDR3 reads CASSQDFGNTGELFF. The CDR3 DNA is TGTGCCAGCAGCCAAGACTTCGGGAACACCGGGGAGCTGTTTTTT.

This clone showed up just a few times. The chain joins TRBV6-6 to TRBJ2-7; D is ambiguous. The V end was cut by 7 bases, the J end by 11 bases, with 12 bases between. The CDR3 sequence is 10 residues long. Germline V lookup: CDR1 MNHNY, CDR2 SVGAGI (reference sequence). CDR3: CASNREPEYF. CDR3 coding DNA: TGTGCCAGCAACCGCGAGCCGGAGTACTTC.

V usage is TRBV27 and J usage is TRBJ1-5; maybe TRBD1 (6 bases). This CDR3 has 14 residues. Deletions cut 2 bases from V and 6 bases from J, with 11 bases between. Germline assignment: CDR1 MNHEY and CDR2 SMNVEV (reference sequence). For the CDR3, the DNA is TGTGCCAGCAGTTTAGGGAGAGGGGGTCAGCCCCAGCATTTT. Translating gives CASSLGRGGQPQHF.

The chain links TRBV7-8 to TRBJ1-5, with 10 bases that match TRBD1. Per germline, CDR1 SGHVS and CDR2 FQNEAQ. The V and J ends lost 4 bases and 2 bases, in that order; junction bases with no gene match: 5. This CDR3 is built from 16 residues. The CDR3 nucleotides read TGTGCCAGCAGCTCATGGACAGGGGGAGGCAATCAGCCCCAGCATTTT. Translated: CASSSWTGGGNQPQHF.

This clone appeared a single time. The CDR3 coding sequence is TGTGCCAGCAGCTTAGGGCGGCTAGCGGGAGGAGCAGATACGCAGTATTTT. The encoded protein is CASSLGRLAGGADTQYF. This sequence joins TRBV7-3 and TRBJ2-3; 11 positions agree with TRBD2. The CDR3 is 17 amino acids. Losses at the gene ends were 2 bases for V and 4 bases for J; bases not matched to a gene: 8. Germline V gene sequence: CDR1 SGHTA, CDR2 FQGTGA.

J is TRBJ2-2 and V is TRBV9; the match to TRBD2 covers 12 bases. Germline V gene lookup returns CDR1 SGDLS and CDR2 YYNGEE. The V and J ends lost 3 bases and 4 bases, in that order; junction bases with no gene match: 13. The CDR3 is made up of 19 amino acids. CDR3 residues: CASSENRLAGGRVTGELFF. The DNA for the CDR3 is TGTGCCAGCAGCGAAAATAGGCTAGCGGGAGGGAGGGTCACCGGGGAGCTGTTTTTT.

To note about this clone: Its ends do not fully match the called genes, so a read error is possible. This chain uses TRBV7-3 with TRBJ2-1; TRBD2 aligns across 12 bases. The germline CDR1 and CDR2 sequences are SGHTA and FQGTGA. The CDR3 totals 15 residues. This CDR3 is CASSLTSGRLNEQFF. DNA for the CDR3: TGTGCCAGCAGCCTAACTAGCGGGAGGCTGAATGAGCAGTTCTTC. Full variable domain (missing parts from reference TRBV7-3 and TRBJ2-1): GAGVSQTPSNKVTEKGKYVELRCDPISGHTALYWYRQSLGQGPEFLIYFQGTGAADDSGLPNDRFFAVRPEGSVSTLKIQRTERGDSAVYLCASSLTSGRLNEQFFGPGTRLTVL.

The V call is TRBV7-3, the J call TRBJ2-2; 7 nucleotides match TRBD2. Germline V gene data show CDR1 as SGHTA and CDR2 as FQGTGA. V trimming: 2 bases; J trimming: 3 bases; junction bases outside the gene matches: 3. The CDR3 sequence is 15 residues long. This CDR3 reads CASSLAGAYTGELFF. The CDR3 nucleotides are TGTGCCAGCAGCTTAGCGGGAGCCTACACCGGGGAGCTGTTTTTT.

This clone was seen a single time. This chain uses TRBV18 with TRBJ2-1, with D maybe TRBD2 (5 bases). Germline CDR1 and CDR2: KGHSH and LQKENI. Trimming left V 2 bases short and J 0 bases short, with 8 bases between. The CDR3 extends over 15 amino acids. CDR3 sequence (DNA): TGTGCCAGCTCACCAAGAAGCGGCTCCTACAATGAGCAGTTCTTC. It yields the protein CASSPRSGSYNEQFF.

This clone has only one observation. The chain links TRBV5-1 to TRBJ2-1; D is unclear. The CDR3 has 15 amino acids. V was clipped by 0 bases and J by 4 bases, with 11 bases between them. CDR1 is SGHRS, CDR2 YFSETQ, per germline. The CDR3 DNA reads TGCGCCAGCAGCTTGGAGACAAATACTTACAATGAGCAGTTCTTC. Amino acid sequence: CASSLETNTYNEQFF.

The chain employs TRBV5-1 and TRBJ2-7, with D possibly being TRBD2 (5 bases). Germline loops: CDR1 SGHRS, CDR2 YFSETQ. The CDR3 has 11 residues. V shed 5 bases and J shed 4 bases, with 7 bases lying between them. CDR3 sequence (DNA): TGCGCCAGCAGAAGGGAGTACGAGCAGTACTTC. Its translation is CASRREYEQYF.

The chain carries TRBV15 and TRBJ2-5; TRBD1 matches 9 bases. CDR3 length equals 14 residues. The V and J ends lost 2 bases and 5 bases, in that order; junction bases with no gene match: 3. CDR1 and CDR2 (germline): LNHNV, YYDKDF (reference sequence). CDR3 protein: CATSRLGQGETQYF. Written as DNA, the CDR3 is TGTGCCACCAGCAGATTGGGACAGGGCGAGACCCAGTACTTC.

The chain employs TRBV2 and TRBJ1-5, with D perhaps TRBD1 (6 bases). The CDR3 loop spans 14 amino acids. Germline V gives CDR1 SNHLY, CDR2 FYNNEI. Trimming pared 6 bases from V and 4 bases from J, leaving 13 bases between. CDR3 nucleotides: TGTGCCAGCAGCGAGACAGGATTGAATCAGCCCCAGCATTTT. This translates into CASSETGLNQPQHF.

The rearrangement uses TRBV28 and TRBJ2-5; 8 bases are shared with TRBD2. The V gene's germline CDR1 is MDHEN and CDR2 SYDVKM. Trimming at V came to 6 bases and at J to 10 bases, leaving 7 bases not matched to a gene. There are 12 residues in the CDR3. In DNA, the CDR3 is TGTGCCAGCAGGACTAGCGCTGTGGGCCAGTACTTC. Residues: CASRTSAVGQYF.

Points on this clone: Other DNA sequences within the sample encode an identical CDR3. CDR3 in DNA: TGCGCCAGCAGCTTGGTTGCGGGATACTCCTACAATGAGCAGTTCTTC. Its translation: CASSLVAGYSYNEQFF. The chain has TRBV5-1 and TRBJ2-1; D perhaps matches TRBD2 (6 bases). Germline V gene lookup returns CDR1 SGHRS and CDR2 YFSETQ. The length of the CDR3 is 16 residues. The ends were cut back, 0 bases at V and 0 bases at J, with 10 bases in the middle. Drawing the rest from reference TRBV5-1 and TRBJ2-1, the complete variable domain is KAGVTQTPRYLIKTRGQQVTLSCSPISGHRSVSWYQQTPGQGLQFLFEYFSETQRNKGNFPGRFSGRQFSNSRSEMNVSTLELGDSALYLCASSLVAGYSYNEQFFGPGTRLTVL.

The rearrangement links TRBV6-5 to TRBJ2-7; the match to TRBD2 covers 12 bases. J lost 5 bases, V lost 4 bases, and 0 bases had no gene match. The CDR3 covers 13 residues. CDR1 MNHEY and CDR2 SVGAGI come from the germline V gene. CDR3 bases: TGTGCCAGCAGTTGGACTAGCGGGAACGAGCAGTACTTC. Its translation is CASSWTSGNEQYF.

This sequence joins TRBV3-1 (or the pseudogene TRBV3-2) and TRBJ2-1; possibly TRBD1 for D (6 bases). The V end was cut by 7 bases, the J end by 5 bases, with 12 bases between. From germline, CDR1 is LGHDT and CDR2 YNNKEL (reference sequence). The CDR3 consists of 13 residues. Here the CDR3 DNA reads TGTGCCAGCAACCTGAGGGGGAACAATGAGCAGTTCTTC. This translates into CASNLRGNNEQFF.

This chain uses TRBV6-6 with TRBJ2-2, with D tentatively TRBD1 (6 bases). The CDR3 is made up of 17 amino acids. Germline loops: CDR1 MNHNY, CDR2 SVGAGI (reference sequence). Trimming removed 6 bases from V and 2 bases from J, with 19 bases in between. Written as DNA, the CDR3 is TGTGCCAGCAGCCGAGAGGGATGGACAGTTAACACCGGGGAGCTGTTTTTT. This translates into CASSREGWTVNTGELFF.